The T cell receptor beta chain described here comes from a study of cytomegalovirus exposure and HLA in healthy donors. Study results and limitations: A later analysis by the authors found several of the most significant clusters apparently linked to common viral pathogens. Generally TCR sequences proved uncommon, though certain public TCRs appeared in numerous donors.

Vbeta (60) and Jbeta (13) primers were used in the PCR. Using immunoSEQ multiplex PCR, the repertoire was profiled, and TCRdb retains in-frame clones only, with some absent. The data hold more than 95,000 clones, with roughly 75% observed a single time. This clone has a single count. Its antigen is currently unknown. CDR1 is SGHTA and CDR2 is FQGTGA in the germline V gene. The ends lost 3 bases at V and 0 bases at J; junction bases unmatched: 2. This CDR3 contains 16 residues. The clonotype comes from a female donor in good health and CMV-seronegative. The rearrangement links TRBV7-3 to TRBJ2-3; 11 bases are shared with TRBD2. The sequenced material came from PBMCs. This chain's CDR3 is CASSFRLAGSTDTQYF. The CDR3 nucleotides read TGTGCCAGCAGCTTTCGACTAGCGGGAAGCACAGATACGCAGTATTTT.